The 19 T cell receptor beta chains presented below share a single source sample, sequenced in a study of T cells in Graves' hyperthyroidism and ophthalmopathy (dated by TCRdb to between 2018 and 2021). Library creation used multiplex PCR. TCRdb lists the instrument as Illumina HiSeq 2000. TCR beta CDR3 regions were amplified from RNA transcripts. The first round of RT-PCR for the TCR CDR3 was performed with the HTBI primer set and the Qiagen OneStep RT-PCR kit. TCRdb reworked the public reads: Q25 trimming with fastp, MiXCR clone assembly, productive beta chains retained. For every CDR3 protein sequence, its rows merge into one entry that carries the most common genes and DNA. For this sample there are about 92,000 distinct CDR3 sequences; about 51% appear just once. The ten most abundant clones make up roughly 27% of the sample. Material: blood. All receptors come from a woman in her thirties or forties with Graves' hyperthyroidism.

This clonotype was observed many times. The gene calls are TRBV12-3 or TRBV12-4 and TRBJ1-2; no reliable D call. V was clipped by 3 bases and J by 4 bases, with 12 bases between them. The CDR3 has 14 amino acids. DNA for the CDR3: TGTGCCAGCAGTTTTTCTGCATTTAGCTATGGCTACACCTTC. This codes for CASSFSAFSYGYTF.

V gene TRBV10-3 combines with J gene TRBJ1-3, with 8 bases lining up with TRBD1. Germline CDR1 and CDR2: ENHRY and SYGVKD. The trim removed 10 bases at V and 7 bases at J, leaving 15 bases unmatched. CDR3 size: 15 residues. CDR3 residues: CATGSGQGAGNTIYF. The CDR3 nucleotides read TGTGCCACCGGGAGCGGGCAGGGGGCAGGGAACACCATATATTTT.

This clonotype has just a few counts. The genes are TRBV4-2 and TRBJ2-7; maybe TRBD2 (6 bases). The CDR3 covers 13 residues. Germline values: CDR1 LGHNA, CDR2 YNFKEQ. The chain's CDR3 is CASQGGISYEQYF. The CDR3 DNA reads TGTGCTAGTCAGGGCGGGATTTCCTACGAGCAGTACTTC.

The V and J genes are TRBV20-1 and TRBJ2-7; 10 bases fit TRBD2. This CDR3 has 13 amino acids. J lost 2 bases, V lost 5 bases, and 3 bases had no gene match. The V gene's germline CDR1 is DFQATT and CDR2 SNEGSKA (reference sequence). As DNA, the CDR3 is TGCAGTGCTTGGCTAGCGGGGGCCTACGAGCAGTACTTC. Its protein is CSAWLAGAYEQYF.

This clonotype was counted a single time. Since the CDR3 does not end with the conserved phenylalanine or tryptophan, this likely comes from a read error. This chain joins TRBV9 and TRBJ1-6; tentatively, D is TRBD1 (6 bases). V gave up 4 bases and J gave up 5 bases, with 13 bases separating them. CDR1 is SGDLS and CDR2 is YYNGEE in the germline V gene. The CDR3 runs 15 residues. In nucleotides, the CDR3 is TGTGCCAGCAGCCAGAAACAGGGAAATAATTCACCCCTCCACTCT. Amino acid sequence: CASSQKQGNNSPLHS.

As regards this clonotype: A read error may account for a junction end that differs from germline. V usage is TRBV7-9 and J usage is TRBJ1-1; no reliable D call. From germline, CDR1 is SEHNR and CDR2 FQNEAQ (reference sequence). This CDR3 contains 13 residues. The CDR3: CASSFWVGTEASF. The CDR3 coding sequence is TGTGCCAGCAGCTTCTGGGTTGGCACTGAAGCCTCCTTT.

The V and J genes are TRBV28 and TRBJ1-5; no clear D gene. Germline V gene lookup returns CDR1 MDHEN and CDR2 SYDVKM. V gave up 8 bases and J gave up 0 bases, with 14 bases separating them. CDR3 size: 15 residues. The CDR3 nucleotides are TGTGCCAGCGCGAGGGTGACCAATAGCAATCAGCCCCAGCATTTT. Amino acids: CASARVTNSNQPQHF.

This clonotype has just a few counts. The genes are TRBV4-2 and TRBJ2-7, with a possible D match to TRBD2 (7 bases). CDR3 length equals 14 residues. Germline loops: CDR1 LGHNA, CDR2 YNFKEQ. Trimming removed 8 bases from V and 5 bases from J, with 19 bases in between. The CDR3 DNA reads TGTGCCAGCGCACCTGGGGGCGGGAGCGACGAGCAGTACTTC. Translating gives CASAPGGGSDEQYF.

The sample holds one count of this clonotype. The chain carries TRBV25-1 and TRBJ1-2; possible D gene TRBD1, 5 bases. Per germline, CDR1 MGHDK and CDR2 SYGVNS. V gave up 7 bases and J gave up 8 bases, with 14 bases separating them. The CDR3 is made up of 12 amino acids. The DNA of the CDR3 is TGTGCCAGCAAAGACAGCGGTATGGGCTACACCTTC. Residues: CASKDSGMGYTF.

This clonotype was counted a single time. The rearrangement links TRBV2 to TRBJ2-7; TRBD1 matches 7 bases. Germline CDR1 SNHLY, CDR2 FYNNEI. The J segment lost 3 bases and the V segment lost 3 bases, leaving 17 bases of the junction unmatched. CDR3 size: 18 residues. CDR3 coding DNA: TGTGCCAGCAGTGATAGTGGACAGGAACATCCTAAGGGCTACGAGCAGTACTTC. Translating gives CASSDSGQEHPKGYEQYF. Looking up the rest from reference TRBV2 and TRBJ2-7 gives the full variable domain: EPEVTQTPSHQVTQMGQEVILRCVPISNHLYFYWYRQILGQKVEFLVSFYNNEISEKSEIFDDQFSVERPDGSNFTLKIRSTKLEDSAMYFCASSDSGQEHPKGYEQYFGPGTRLTVT.

For the CDR3, the DNA is TGTGCCAGCAGCTTAGGTCCACCGGAGACCCAGTACTTC. Encoded protein: CASSLGPPETQYF. The rearrangement joins TRBV7-8 to TRBJ2-5; D not certain. Germline V gene lookup returns CDR1 SGHVS and CDR2 FQNEAQ. CDR3 length: 13 residues. Deletions cut 1 base from V and 5 bases from J, with 8 bases between. Filled out from reference TRBV7-8 and TRBJ2-5, the complete variable domain reads GAGVSQSPRYKVAKRGQDVALRCDPISGHVSLFWYQQALGQGPEFLTYFQNEAQLDKSGLPSDRFFAERPEGSVSTLKIQRTQQEDSAVYLCASSLGPPETQYFGPGTRLLVL.

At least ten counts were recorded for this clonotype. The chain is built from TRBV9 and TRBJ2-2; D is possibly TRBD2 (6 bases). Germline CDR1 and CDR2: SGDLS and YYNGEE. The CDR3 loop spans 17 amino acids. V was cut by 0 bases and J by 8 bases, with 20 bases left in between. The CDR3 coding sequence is TGTGCCAGCAGCGTAGTCGGGGAGGTTACCACGGGGGGGGAGCTGTTTTTT. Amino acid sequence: CASSVVGEVTTGGELFF.

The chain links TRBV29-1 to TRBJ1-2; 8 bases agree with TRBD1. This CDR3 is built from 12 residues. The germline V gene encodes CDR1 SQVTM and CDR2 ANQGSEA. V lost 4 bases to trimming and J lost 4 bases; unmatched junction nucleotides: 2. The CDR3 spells CSVVTGGYGYTF. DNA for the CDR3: TGCAGCGTTGTAACAGGGGGCTATGGCTACACCTTC.

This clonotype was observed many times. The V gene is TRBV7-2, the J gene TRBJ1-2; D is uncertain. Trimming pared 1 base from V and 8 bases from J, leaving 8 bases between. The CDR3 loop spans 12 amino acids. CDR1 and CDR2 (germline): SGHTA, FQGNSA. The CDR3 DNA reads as TGTGCCAGCAGCTTAGACACGGCGGGCTACACCTTC. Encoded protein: CASSLDTAGYTF.

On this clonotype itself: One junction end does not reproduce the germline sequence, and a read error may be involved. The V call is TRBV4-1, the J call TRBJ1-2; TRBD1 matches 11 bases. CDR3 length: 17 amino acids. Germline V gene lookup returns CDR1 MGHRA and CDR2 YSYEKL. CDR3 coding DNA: TGTGCCAGCAGCCAAGATGGCGGACAGGGGGCTAGCTATGGCTACGCCTTC. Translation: CASSQDGGQGASYGYAF.

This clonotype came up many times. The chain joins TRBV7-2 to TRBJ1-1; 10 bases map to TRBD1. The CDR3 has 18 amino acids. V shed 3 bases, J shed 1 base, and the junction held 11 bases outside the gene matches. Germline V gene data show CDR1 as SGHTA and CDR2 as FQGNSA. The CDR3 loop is CASSFPPWDRGWNTEAFF. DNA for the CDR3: TGTGCCAGCAGCTTTCCGCCCTGGGACAGGGGATGGAACACTGAAGCTTTCTTT.

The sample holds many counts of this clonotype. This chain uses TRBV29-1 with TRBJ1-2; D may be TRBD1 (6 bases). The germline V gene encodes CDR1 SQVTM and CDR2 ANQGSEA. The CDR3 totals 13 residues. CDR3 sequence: CSSSGGPTYGYTF. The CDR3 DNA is TGCAGTTCCAGTGGGGGCCCGACCTATGGCTACACCTTC.

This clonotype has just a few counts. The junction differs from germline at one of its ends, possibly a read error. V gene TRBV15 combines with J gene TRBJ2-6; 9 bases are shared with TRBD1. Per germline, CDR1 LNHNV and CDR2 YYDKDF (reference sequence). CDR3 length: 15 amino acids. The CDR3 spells CATSKDRGRLVTEAF. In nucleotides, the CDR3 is TGTGCCACCAGCAAGGACAGGGGACGACTCGTCACTGAAGCTTTC.

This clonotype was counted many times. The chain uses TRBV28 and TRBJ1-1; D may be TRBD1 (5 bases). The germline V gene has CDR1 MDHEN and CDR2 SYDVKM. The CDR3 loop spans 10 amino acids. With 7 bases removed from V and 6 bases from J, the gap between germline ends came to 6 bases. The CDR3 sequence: CASKGAEAFF. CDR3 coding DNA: TGTGCCAGCAAAGGGGCTGAAGCTTTCTTT. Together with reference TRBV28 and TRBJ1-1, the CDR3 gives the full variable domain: DVKVTQSSRYLVKRTGEKVFLECVQDMDHENMFWYRQDPGLGLRLIYFSYDVKMKEKGDIPEGYSVSREKKERFSLILESASTNQTSMYLCASKGAEAFFGQGTRLTVV.